These 16 T cell receptor beta chains originate from one sample sequenced in a study of control samples from healthy donors and cancer patients (dated by TCRdb to about 2020). Receptors were amplified or captured by the immunoSEQ multiplex PCR assay. Entries here come from immuneACCESS through TCRdb and include only in-frame sequences with V and J called. Some clones fail to appear in such tables; in the studies checked, an unresolved V gene covers under half of the shortfall, and the cause of the remainder is unknown. This sample is represented by over 150,000 clones; more than 85% of them were singletons. The ten largest clonotypes hold around 2.2% of the sample. The specimen sequenced was blood. Receptor source: a woman aged 40 to 55 in good health.

The chain carries TRBV6-5 and TRBJ1-1; D gene ambiguous. The CDR3 runs 13 residues. Germline V gene sequence: CDR1 MNHEY, CDR2 SVGAGI. V dropped 8 bases and J dropped 4 bases, with 14 bases sitting between them. The CDR3 nucleotides are TGTGCCAGCTTTAAGGGCCCGGCCACTGAAGCTTTCTTT. This codes for CASFKGPATEAFF.

The chain links TRBV27 to TRBJ1-2, with a tentative D call TRBD1 (5 bases). The CDR3 is 14 amino acids. Per the germline V gene, CDR1 is MNHEY and CDR2 is SMNVEV (reference sequence). V gave up 0 bases and J gave up 8 bases, with 13 bases separating them. The CDR3 bases are TGTGCCAGCAGTTTATCCGGGGCCACGCAGGGCTACACCTTC. This sequence encodes CASSLSGATQGYTF.

V is TRBV2 and J is TRBJ2-2; the D is unclear. CDR3 length: 11 residues. Germline-derived CDR1 and CDR2 are SNHLY and FYNNEI. Between the trimmed V and J ends, which lost 6 bases and 2 bases, there was a span of 1 base. Written as DNA, the CDR3 is TGTGCCAGCAGAAACACCGGGGAGCTGTTTTTT. It codes for CASRNTGELFF.

This clone was recorded only once. V gene TRBV5-5 combines with J gene TRBJ2-1; either TRBD1 or TRBD2 may fit D (5 bases each). In germline, CDR1 is SGHKS, CDR2 YYEKEE (reference sequence). Trimming stripped 3 bases from V and 14 bases from J, with 15 bases between. This CDR3 is built from 12 residues. CDR3 sequence: CASSSGTQPEFF. The CDR3 region has the DNA TGTGCCAGCAGCTCCGGGACCCAGCCCGAGTTCTTC. The full variable domain, completed using reference TRBV5-5 and TRBJ2-1, is DAGVTQSPTHLIKTRGQQVTLRCSPISGHKSVSWYQQVLGQGPQFIFQYYEKEERGRGNFPDRFSARQFPNYSSELNVNALLLGDSALYLCASSSGTQPEFFGPGTRLTVL.

V is TRBV3-1 (or the pseudogene TRBV3-2) and J is TRBJ2-1; the D is unclear. CDR1 and CDR2 from the germline V gene are LGHDT and YNNKEL (reference sequence). This CDR3 is 13 amino acids long. V lost 4 bases, J lost 6 bases, and 10 bases lay in between. The CDR3 is CASSLSPSNEQFF. The CDR3 nucleotides are TGTGCCAGCAGCCTCTCCCCCAGCAATGAGCAGTTCTTC.

This chain uses TRBV21-1 with TRBJ1-2. TRBV21-1 is annotated as a pseudogene. The length of the CDR3 is 13 residues. CDR3 DNA: TGTGCCAGCAGCAAAGATACGGGCTGGGGCTACACCTTC. This gives the protein CASSKDTGWGYTF.

The gene calls are TRBV5-4 and TRBJ2-2; TRBD2 might be the D (5 bases). The V gene lost 0 bases and the J gene lost 6 bases, with 9 bases spanning the gap. This CDR3 has 14 residues. Germline-derived CDR1 and CDR2 are SGHNT and YYREEE (reference sequence). The CDR3 coding sequence is TGTGCCAGCAGCTTGGCCGTCGGGGCCGGGGAGCTGTTTTTT. This codes for CASSLAVGAGELFF.

In this sample, this clone turned up once. The V gene is TRBV6-5, the J gene TRBJ1-2, with D possibly matching TRBD1 (6 bases). Germline V lookup: CDR1 MNHEY, CDR2 SVGAGI. The CDR3 is made up of 15 amino acids. The V and J ends lost 2 bases and 3 bases respectively, with 13 bases between them. The CDR3 is CASSYGGGLYYGYTF. CDR3 sequence (DNA): TGTGCCAGCAGTTACGGGGGGGGGCTCTACTATGGCTACACCTTC.

The chain recombines TRBV28 with TRBJ2-7, with D maybe TRBD2 (6 bases). Germline assignment: CDR1 MDHEN and CDR2 SYDVKM. V was shortened by 6 bases and J by 5 bases, with 23 bases between the two germline ends. The CDR3 has 16 residues. CDR3 DNA sequence: TGTGCCAGCAGCCCCGAGGGAGGCTACGGCCTCCACGAGCAGTACTTC. It is translated as CASSPEGGYGLHEQYF.

The rearrangement links TRBV5-4 to TRBJ2-7; no firm D call. V was cut by 0 bases and J by 2 bases, with 12 bases left in between. The CDR3 is made up of 15 amino acids. CDR1 and CDR2 (germline): SGHNT, YYREEE (reference sequence). CDR3: CASSLGTDLAYEQYF. CDR3 DNA sequence: TGTGCCAGCAGCTTGGGGACGGATTTAGCCTACGAGCAGTACTTC.

The chain uses TRBV28 and TRBJ2-7; a possible D gene is TRBD2 (5 bases). CDR3 size: 13 residues. Between the trimmed V and J ends, which lost 7 bases and 4 bases, there was a span of 14 bases. The germline gives CDR1 MDHEN, CDR2 SYDVKM. CDR3 amino acids: CASKALAMYEQYF. DNA for the CDR3: TGTGCCAGCAAGGCCCTAGCCATGTACGAGCAGTACTTC. Variable domain in full (rest from reference TRBV28 and TRBJ2-7): DVKVTQSSRYLVKRTGEKVFLECVQDMDHENMFWYRQDPGLGLRLIYFSYDVKMKEKGDIPEGYSVSREKKERFSLILESASTNQTSMYLCASKALAMYEQYFGPGTRLTVT.

The rearrangement links TRBV6-5 to TRBJ2-2; D gene unclear. CDR1 is MNHEY, CDR2 SVGAGI, per germline. Between the trimmed V and J ends, which lost 5 bases and 7 bases, there was a span of 8 bases. The CDR3 consists of 12 residues. Here the CDR3 reads CASSILNGELFF. CDR3 DNA sequence: TGTGCCAGCAGTATATTAAACGGGGAGCTGTTTTTT.

This sequence joins TRBV6-5 and TRBJ2-5, with a tentative D call TRBD2 (5 bases). The CDR3 is 15 amino acids. Germline loops: CDR1 MNHEY, CDR2 SVGAGI. Trimming cost V 4 bases and J 0 bases, with 12 bases left between them. As DNA, the CDR3 is TGTGCCAGCAGTTTGGGCGGGTGGTACCAAGAGACCCAGTACTTC. Residues: CASSLGGWYQETQYF.

This chain joins TRBV3-1 (or the pseudogene TRBV3-2) and TRBJ1-2; D unresolved. In germline, CDR1 is LGHDT, CDR2 YNNKEL (reference sequence). V was shortened by 0 bases and J by 7 bases, with 9 bases between the two germline ends. The CDR3 is 13 amino acids. The CDR3 loop reads CASSQESIPGYTF. The CDR3, as DNA: TGTGCCAGCAGCCAAGAGTCCATCCCTGGCTACACCTTC.

The V gene is TRBV5-1, the J gene TRBJ1-6, with D uncertain. Trimming left V 0 bases short and J 6 bases short, with 4 bases between. Germline V gene lookup returns CDR1 SGHRS and CDR2 YFSETQ. The CDR3 spans 13 residues. The CDR3 bases are TGCGCCAGCAGCTTGGAGGGTAATTCACCCCTCCACTTT. Translating it yields CASSLEGNSPLHF.

This clone showed up just once. This rearrangement joins TRBV15 to TRBJ1-2; perhaps TRBD1 as D (5 bases). The germline gives CDR1 LNHNV, CDR2 YYDKDF (reference sequence). Trimming shortened V by 3 bases and J by 8 bases, and 13 bases separated the two germline ends. The CDR3 has 13 amino acids. The CDR3 nucleotides are TGTGCCACCAGCAGGGGACGGGAGGGGGGCTACACCTTC. Translating gives CATSRGREGGYTF.